This T cell receptor beta chain is drawn from a study of T cells after yellow fever vaccination (dated by TCRdb to the late 2010s). Broadly, across the study: Libraries from fractions with low cell numbers were prepared with the SMART-Seq v4 Ultra Low Input RNA kit. The cohort comprised two healthy male donors, one aged 18 to 30 and one aged 30 to 39 years. To follow T-cell clones before and after both primary and booster YFV17D yellow fever vaccination, bulk TCR alpha and beta repertoires underwent longitudinal sequencing. Blood samples were taken at several timepoints before and after primary and secondary immunization, and bulk PBMC replicates and cell subsets were isolated.

Points on this clonotype: Its antigen remains undetermined. Base qualities were left out, and no much larger clone turns up one base away.

The label giving this sample's treatment or condition can be read as: live attenuated yellow fever vaccine strain. At each blood-draw timepoint, two biological replicates of bulk PBMCs were collected. PBMCs were isolated from peripheral blood using a standard Ficoll-Paque protocol. TriZol was used to extract RNA from bulk PBMCs, CD4 and CD8 fractions, and dextramer-positive and dextramer-negative fractions. The CDR3 goes from the cysteine to the phenylalanine over 12 residues. This entry keeps only the CDR3 DNA: 36 bases, framed from base 1. Trimming leaves V shorter by 5 bases and J shorter by 4 bases, with the junction holding 4 bases beyond the gene matches. CDR1 and CDR2 are drawn from the germline V gene: SQVTM, ANQGSEA. Synthesis of TCR cDNA relied on 5'RACE template switching, a step that introduced a universal primer site along with unique molecular identifiers. cDNA synthesis was primed from both the TCR alpha and TCR beta constant segments. Library amplification involved two PCR steps, and the second step added sample barcodes and sequencing adapters. Sequencing of libraries was performed on Illumina HiSeq 2500 (2x100 bp) or NovaSeq (2x150 bp). Turning to the authors' computational methods: Reads were demultiplexed and collapsed into UMI consensus sequences with MIGEC, and V(D)J alignment was performed with MiXCR. Clonotypes responding to the vaccine were identified with edgeR on replicate PBMC samples, with the criteria of FDR below 0.01 and a log2 fold change above 5 up to day 15. CD4 or CD8 identity was assigned to each bulk clonotype according to whether the clonotype was present at higher abundance in the sequenced CD4 repertoire or the sequenced CD8 repertoire. In TCRdb, the public reads were trimmed at Q25 with fastp and aligned with MiXCR, with productive beta chains retained. Every distinct CDR3 protein forms one entry, paired with its most common genes and DNA. None of the V and J calls come from the authors' own analysis; TCRdb made them. Here the sample has 450,000 to 650,000 distinct CDR3 sequences; around a fifth occur a single time. The ten largest clones add up to less than 20% of the sample.

The investigation overall reported the following: Compared with the primary T-cell response, the secondary T-cell response was weaker but faster, peaking on day 5 rather than day 15. The study included only two donors, which limits how far the findings can be generalized. Most clones expanded after primary vaccination (around 96% of CD4 and 70% to 90% of CD8) were re-detected after the booster, suggesting that broad memory maintenance occurred. A small fraction of clonotypes showed up in both the CD4 and CD8 compartments, probably as a result of convergent recombination. Computational filtering was needed because FACS-sorted repertoires could contain abundant contaminating clonotypes from the bulk population.

The sample here was PBMCs, taken about 21 days after the first yellow fever vaccination. The sequence joins TRBV29-1 to TRBJ1-1, and 7 junction bases match TRBD1. The receptor was isolated from a man younger than 35 who received the YFV17D yellow fever vaccine. The CDR3 sequence is CSVRTGFTEAFF. The base sequence is TGCAGCGTTCGGACAGGTTTCACTGAAGCTTTCTTT.